This paragraph covers one T cell receptor beta chain sequence. The target antigen is unknown. This specimen comes from a study of a mutant IDH1 vaccine in newly diagnosed glioma. Study-level information: Vaccinations were initiated 4-6 weeks following radiotherapy alone, or were given together with temozolomide cycles. Previous care, which was radiotherapy, temozolomide, or both, most often involved both. Study conclusions and caveats: Changes to the top peripheral T cell clonotypes appeared unrelated to pseudoprogression.

The protocol was immunoSEQ multiplex PCR, while the TCRdb copy is restricted to in-frame clones and leaves out a portion. Of about 62,000 clones in the sample, around 89% were seen once. With 2 bases removed from V and 2 bases from J, the gap between germline ends came to 10 bases. Germline V gene sequence: CDR1 MNHEY, CDR2 SVGAGI. This CDR3 is built from 15 residues. Time point here: week 11, during vaccination. Each vaccine dose was 300 ug of mutant IDH1 20-mer peptide, with topical imiquimod. Donors harbored newly found WHO grade 3 or 4 IDH1-mutant, ATRX-lost astrocytomas. The chain has TRBV6-5 and TRBJ1-5; no clear D. Sequencing used PBMCs, obtained from a glioma patient whose treatment included an IDH1 peptide vaccine. This clonotype was sampled from a man in his forties or fifties with glioma. The CDR3 sequence is CASSYRVGGNQPQHF. In DNA, the CDR3 is TGTGCCAGCAGTTACAGGGTTGGTGGCAATCAGCCCCAGCATTTT.